This is a list of T cell receptor beta chains from one sample in a study of response to subunit inactivated influenza vaccine. In TCRdb, the RT-PCR reads were re-called with MiXCR into one record per CDR3 protein. The data hold 650,000 to 700,000 distinct CDR3 sequences, with approximately 14% observed a single time. The sequenced sample was PBMCs from blood, obtained 12 days after vaccination. Receptor source: a man aged 50-60 years who received an inactivated influenza vaccine. CDR3s include the opening cysteine and the closing phenylalanine or tryptophan. The D gene is left open where the match is weak. Clone size is shown for a subset of rows, as once, few, many or a class of expanded clone.

V gene	J gene	clone size	D gene	CDR3 DNA	CDR3 protein
TRBV12-3/TRBV12-4	TRBJ2-3	few	.	TGTGCCAGCAGTAAGTCTAATACGCAGTATTTT	CASSKSNTQYF
TRBV12-3/TRBV12-4	TRBJ2-7	few	TRBD1	TGTGCCAGCAGCCCCTGGGACAGGGGGTACAACGAGCAGTACTTC	CASSPWDRGYNEQYF
TRBV7-6	TRBJ2-1	few	.	TGTGCCAGCAGCCCAAACCCGGGCCCATCCTACAATGAGCAGTTCTTC	CASSPNPGPSYNEQFF
TRBV6-1	TRBJ1-6	few	.	TGTGCCAGCAGTGAAAGTTGGTCACCCCTCCACTTT	CASSESWSPLHF
TRBV6-2/TRBV6-3	TRBJ2-7	few	TRBD2	TGTGCCAGCAGTTACGCGAGCGGGGGGACCTACGAGCAGTACTTC	CASSYASGGTYEQYF
TRBV6-2/TRBV6-3	TRBJ2-7	few	.	TGTGCCAGCAGTCCCGGGACACCTCCCTACGAGCAGTACTTC	CASSPGTPPYEQYF
TRBV4-3	TRBJ2-3	few	TRBD2	TGCGCCAGCAGCCATGACAAGCGGGGGGCGAGCACAGATACGCAGTATTTT	CASSHDKRGASTDTQYF
TRBV7-9	TRBJ2-3	.	TRBD2	TGTGCCAGCAGCTTCCCTACTAGCGGGGGTTCCCCAGATACGCAGTATTTT	CASSFPTSGGSPDTQYF
TRBV12-3/TRBV12-4	TRBJ2-3	.	TRBD2	TGTGCCAGCACCCACCGCCGGACTAGCGTCACAGATACGCAGTATTTT	CASTHRRTSVTDTQYF
TRBV29-1	TRBJ2-1	.	.	TGCAGCGTCCATGGTCGGGTTAGCTCCTACAATGAGCAGTTCTTC	CSVHGRVSSYNEQFF
TRBV11-2	TRBJ2-1	.	.	TGTGCCAGCAGCTTAAAATGGGACCCAATATCCTACAATGAGCAGTTCTTC	CASSLKWDPISYNEQFF